This passage covers 5 T cell receptor beta chains from one sample sequenced in a study of blood T cell repertoires in COVID-19. The protocol was immunoSEQ multiplex PCR, while the TCRdb copy is restricted to in-frame clones and leaves out a portion. The repertoire holds under 350,000 clones, with 75% to 90% as singletons. Sequencing used peripheral blood. The receptors here all came from a man aged 50 to 60 with acute or convalescent COVID-19.

This clone was picked up one time. The chain is built from TRBV25-1 and TRBJ1-2; 7 bases line up with TRBD1. The CDR3 contains 14 residues. The junction had 7 bases not matched to a gene; V was cut back by 5 bases and J by 4 bases. The germline V gene has CDR1 MGHDK and CDR2 SYGVNS. The DNA for the CDR3 is TGTGCCAGCAGTACAAAGGGGGCAACCTATGGCTACACCTTC. It translates to CASSTKGATYGYTF.

The chain carries TRBV6-5 and TRBJ1-4; TRBD1 might be the D (6 bases). Trimming removed 2 bases from V and 3 bases from J, with 10 bases in between. In germline, CDR1 is MNHEY, CDR2 SVGAGI. The CDR3 runs to 15 residues. CDR3 in DNA: TGTGCCAGCAGTTACAGAGGGGGGGCTAATGAAAAACTGTTTTTT. Its protein product is CASSYRGGANEKLFF.

The chain has TRBV21-1 and TRBJ1-1; the listed D gene, TRBD1, was not tested against the DNA. TRBV21-1 is annotated as a pseudogene. This CDR3 has 13 residues. The CDR3 reads CASNDREDTEAFF. CDR3 nucleotide sequence: TGTGCCAGCAATGACAGGGAGGACACTGAAGCTTTCTTT.

V usage is TRBV11-2 and J usage is TRBJ1-6, with a possible D match to TRBD1 (6 bases). Germline-derived CDR1 and CDR2 are SGHAT and FQNNGV. This CDR3 comprises 16 residues. V lost 1 base and J 4 bases, leaving 11 bases between the germline ends. The CDR3 region is CASSLGSGVYNSPLHF. The CDR3 region has the DNA TGTGCCAGCAGCTTAGGGTCAGGGGTGTATAATTCACCCCTCCACTTT.

This clone was seen ten or more times. The V call is TRBV2, the J call TRBJ1-2, with 7 bases aligning to TRBD1. The CDR3 covers 16 residues. Looked up from germline, CDR1 is SNHLY and CDR2 is FYNNEI. With 4 bases clipped from V and 2 bases from J, the junction kept 10 bases outside the gene matches. The CDR3 loop reads CASSVSRQGSNYGYTF. CDR3 bases: TGTGCCAGCAGTGTGTCAAGACAGGGATCAAACTATGGCTACACCTTC.